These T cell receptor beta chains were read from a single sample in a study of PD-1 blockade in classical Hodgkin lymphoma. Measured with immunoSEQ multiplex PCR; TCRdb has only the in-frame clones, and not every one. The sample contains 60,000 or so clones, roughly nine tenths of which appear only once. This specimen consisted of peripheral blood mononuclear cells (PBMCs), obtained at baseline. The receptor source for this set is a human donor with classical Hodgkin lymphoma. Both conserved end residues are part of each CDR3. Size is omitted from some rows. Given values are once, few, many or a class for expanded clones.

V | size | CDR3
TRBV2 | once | CASSTYNEQFF
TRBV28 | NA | CASSLTRIGLSTEAFF
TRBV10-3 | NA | CAISKDRSEKLFF
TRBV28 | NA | CASSPIQGRSKWGDNSPLHF
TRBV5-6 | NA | CASSSYGGNTEAFF
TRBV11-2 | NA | CASSFHWDSGGYYEQYF
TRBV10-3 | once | CAISDRAADTQYF
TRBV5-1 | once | CASSSWTSGGNYEQYF
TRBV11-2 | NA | CASSLVGLDYVSTDTQYF
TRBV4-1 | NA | CASSGGVSYNEQFF
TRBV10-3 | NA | CAISAGGKTFF
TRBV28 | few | CASSFGGSGANVLTF
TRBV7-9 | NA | CASSLWERENEQFF
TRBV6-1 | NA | CASSSGLNSYNEQFF
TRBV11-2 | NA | CASSLRSLAGATDTQYF
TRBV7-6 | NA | CASSEHSGLVYEQYF
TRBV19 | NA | CASSSTTGWEQYF
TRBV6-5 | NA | CASSYGTGIGSPLHF
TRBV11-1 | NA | CASSLGGSYEQYF
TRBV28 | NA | CAATGNYNEQFF
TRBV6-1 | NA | CASRVQDAPSYEQYF
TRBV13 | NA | CASSFNPGSGYNEQFF
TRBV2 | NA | CASGLGLAGGEQYF
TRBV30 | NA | CAWTGLAYNEQFF
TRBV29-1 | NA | CSVEARAEAFF
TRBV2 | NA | CASSEFIGTRRSYNEQFF
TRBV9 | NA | CASSVQGASGNTIYF
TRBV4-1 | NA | CASSQRIAGGRPTYEQYF
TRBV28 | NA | CASSPAGLGGDEQFF
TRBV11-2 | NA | CASSLVGFHEQFF
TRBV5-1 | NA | CASSFRVGETQYF
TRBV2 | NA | CASGIRIYDTEAFF
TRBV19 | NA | CASSIVPGKNYEQYF
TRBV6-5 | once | CASRGQGGNQPQHF
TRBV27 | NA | CASSFGLATLTGEQYF
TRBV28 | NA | CASSAIQGVPYEQYF
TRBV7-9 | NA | CASSLQGAGNYGYTF
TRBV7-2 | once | CASSLALGSPYEQYF
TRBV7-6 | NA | CASSLPGHSYEQYF
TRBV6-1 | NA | CASSATQRTLNIQYF
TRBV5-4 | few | CASSPIAGGPTGELFF
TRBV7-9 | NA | CASSLSMDSPLHF
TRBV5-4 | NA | CASSFSGGSEQFF
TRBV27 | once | CASSKQGQPQHF
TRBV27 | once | CASAWGGAANEKLFF
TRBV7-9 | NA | CASSSLSRGDYNEQFF
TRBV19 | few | CASGRGDPSNQPQHF
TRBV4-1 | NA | CASSQAPDRDGYTF
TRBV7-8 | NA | CASSQGQPTDYGYTF
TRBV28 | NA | CASSSNTDTQYF
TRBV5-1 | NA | CASTGANVLTF
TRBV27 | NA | CASSLGRDRAYGYTF
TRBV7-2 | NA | CASSRGEKLFF
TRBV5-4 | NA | CASSLERDPSYEQYF
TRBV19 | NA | CASSILGGYTGELFF
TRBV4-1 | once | CASSQVGQGTGELFF
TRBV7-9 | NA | CASRYSSYEQYF
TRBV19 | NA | CASSIGGGAEEQYF
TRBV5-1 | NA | CASSLQGREEQYF
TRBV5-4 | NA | CASSLARLAGGLDTQYF